Listed below are T cell receptor beta chains from one sample, sequenced in a study of T-cell memory formation after mild COVID-19. A single record per CDR3 protein comes from TCRdb applying MiXCR to the 5' RACE reads. This sample yields 470,000 or so distinct CDR3 sequences, of which roughly 25% are seen a single time; roughly an eighth belongs to the top ten. The source material was PBMCs or a T cell subset sorted from them (not recorded which). These receptors came from an adult woman who had mild COVID-19 (a few samples of this study predate the infection). Cell type and time point are not known. The CDR3 runs from the conserved cysteine through the conserved F or W. The order of the fields is CDR3 length, D gene, J gene, V gene, clone size, CDR3 protein, CDR3 DNA. D genes are given only for firm matches. Part of the rows lack a size; the others show once, few, many or a class for expanded clones.

len: 14
d_gene: TRBD2
j_gene: TRBJ2-1
v_gene: TRBV20-1
abundance: few
CDR3aa: CSASERGPYNEQFF
CDR3nt: TGCAGTGCTAGCGAGCGGGGGCCGTACAATGAGCAGTTCTTC

len: 15
d_gene: -
j_gene: TRBJ1-1
v_gene: TRBV9
abundance: few
CDR3aa: CASTPRDTMNTEAFF
CDR3nt: TGTGCCAGCACACCCAGGGACACCATGAACACTGAAGCTTTCTTT

len: 14
d_gene: -
j_gene: TRBJ2-7
v_gene: TRBV12-3/TRBV12-4
abundance: -
CDR3aa: CASSLASRPYEQYF
CDR3nt: TGTGCCAGCAGTTTAGCTAGCAGACCATACGAGCAGTACTTC

len: 13
d_gene: -
j_gene: TRBJ1-1
v_gene: TRBV12-3/TRBV12-4
abundance: -
CDR3aa: CASTPGGNTEAFF
CDR3nt: TGTGCCAGCACCCCGGGGGGGAACACTGAAGCTTTCTTT

len: 13
d_gene: TRBD2
j_gene: TRBJ2-1
v_gene: TRBV19
abundance: few
CDR3aa: CASSPSGGREQFF
CDR3nt: TGTGCCAGTAGTCCTTCGGGGGGAAGGGAGCAGTTCTTC

len: 14
d_gene: -
j_gene: TRBJ1-2
v_gene: TRBV25-1
abundance: many
CDR3aa: CASSEYPSNYGYTF
CDR3nt: TGTGCCAGCAGTGAATACCCCTCTAACTATGGCTACACCTTC

len: 14
d_gene: -
j_gene: TRBJ2-1
v_gene: TRBV2
abundance: few
CDR3aa: CASSEIGPYNEQFF
CDR3nt: TGTGCCAGCAGTGAAATTGGCCCCTACAATGAGCAGTTCTTC

len: 14
d_gene: -
j_gene: TRBJ2-3
v_gene: TRBV7-2
abundance: -
CDR3aa: CASRGPLHTDTQYF
CDR3nt: TGTGCCAGCAGGGGCCCCCTCCACACAGATACGCAGTATTTT

len: 15
d_gene: -
j_gene: TRBJ1-1
v_gene: TRBV24-1
abundance: -
CDR3aa: CATRDPSRGNTEAFF
CDR3nt: TGTGCCACCAGGGATCCCAGCCGCGGGAACACTGAAGCTTTCTTT

len: 16
d_gene: -
j_gene: TRBJ1-1
v_gene: TRBV3-1
abundance: few
CDR3aa: CASSQDSGAMNTEAFF
CDR3nt: TGTGCCAGCAGCCAAGATTCTGGGGCAATGAACACTGAAGCTTTCTTT

len: 18
d_gene: TRBD2
j_gene: TRBJ2-2
v_gene: TRBV7-8
abundance: -
CDR3aa: CASQPTSGVTLGTGELFF
CDR3nt: TGTGCCAGCCAACCAACTAGCGGGGTCACATTGGGCACCGGGGAGCTGTTTTTT

len: 13
d_gene: -
j_gene: TRBJ1-2
v_gene: TRBV20-1
abundance: few
CDR3aa: CSARDLANYGYTF
CDR3nt: TGCAGTGCTAGAGATCTAGCTAACTATGGCTACACCTTC

len: 13
d_gene: TRBD1
j_gene: TRBJ2-5
v_gene: TRBV19
abundance: -
CDR3aa: CASGDRAQETQYF
CDR3nt: TGTGCCAGCGGCGACAGGGCCCAAGAGACCCAGTACTTC

len: 13
d_gene: -
j_gene: TRBJ2-3
v_gene: TRBV29-1
abundance: few
CDR3aa: CSVTEFDTDTQYF
CDR3nt: TGCAGCGTTACAGAATTCGACACAGATACGCAGTATTTT

len: 16
d_gene: TRBD1
j_gene: TRBJ2-3
v_gene: TRBV4-2
abundance: few
CDR3aa: CASSRDRASSTDTQYF
CDR3nt: TGTGCCAGCAGCCGGGACAGGGCATCTAGCACAGATACGCAGTATTTT

len: 15
d_gene: TRBD1
j_gene: TRBJ1-1
v_gene: TRBV25-1
abundance: -
CDR3aa: CASKYFGGQGPEAFF
CDR3nt: TGTGCCAGCAAGTATTTTGGGGGACAGGGCCCTGAAGCTTTCTTT

len: 15
d_gene: -
j_gene: TRBJ2-5
v_gene: TRBV7-7
abundance: few
CDR3aa: CASSLGAAVQETQYF
CDR3nt: TGTGCCAGCAGCTTAGGGGCAGCCGTCCAAGAGACCCAGTACTTC

len: 13
d_gene: -
j_gene: TRBJ2-5
v_gene: TRBV29-1
abundance: few
CDR3aa: CSVVVATRETQYF
CDR3nt: TGCAGCGTTGTTGTGGCTACGAGAGAGACCCAGTACTTC

len: 13
d_gene: TRBD1
j_gene: TRBJ2-4
v_gene: TRBV5-6
abundance: few
CDR3aa: CASSLGQGETRYF
CDR3nt: TGTGCCAGCAGCTTGGGACAGGGGGAAACTAGGTACTTC

len: 12
d_gene: -
j_gene: TRBJ1-1
v_gene: TRBV11-2
abundance: -
CDR3aa: CASSPQRTEAFF
CDR3nt: TGTGCCAGCAGCCCCCAGCGAACTGAAGCTTTCTTT

len: 16
d_gene: TRBD2
j_gene: TRBJ2-1
v_gene: TRBV3-1
abundance: few
CDR3aa: CASSHTSGGAPNEQFF
CDR3nt: TGTGCCAGCAGCCACACTAGCGGGGGGGCGCCCAATGAGCAGTTCTTC

len: 13
d_gene: TRBD1
j_gene: TRBJ2-5
v_gene: TRBV15
abundance: -
CDR3aa: CATSLRGPETQYF
CDR3nt: TGTGCCACCAGCCTCAGGGGGCCAGAGACCCAGTACTTC

len: 16
d_gene: -
j_gene: TRBJ2-4
v_gene: TRBV5-6
abundance: few
CDR3aa: CASSLWGFLAKNIQYF
CDR3nt: TGTGCCAGCAGCTTGTGGGGCTTTTTAGCCAAAAACATTCAGTACTTC

len: 13
d_gene: -
j_gene: TRBJ2-3
v_gene: TRBV6-2/TRBV6-3
abundance: few
CDR3aa: CASSYSGTDTQYF
CDR3nt: TGTGCCAGCAGTTACTCCGGCACAGATACGCAGTATTTT

len: 14
d_gene: -
j_gene: TRBJ2-1
v_gene: TRBV6-5
abundance: -
CDR3aa: CASSAKGPYNEQFF
CDR3nt: TGTGCCAGCAGCGCTAAGGGCCCCTACAATGAGCAGTTCTTC